These T cell receptor beta chains were read from a single sample in a study of blood T cell repertoires in COVID-19. Sequenced by immunoSEQ multiplex PCR; TCRdb stores in-frame clones only, minus some. Altogether approximately 170,000 clones are present, about 88% being singletons, with the ten largest covering 0.95% to 1.3%. The sequenced material came from peripheral blood. These receptors came from a man younger than 45 with acute or convalescent COVID-19. CDR3s include the opening cysteine and the closing phenylalanine or tryptophan. Fields, in order: CDR3 length, J gene, V gene, clone size, D gene, CDR3 DNA, CDR3 protein. The D gene is left open where the match is weak. Only some rows state a clone size, as once, few, many or a class for expanded clones.

length: 15; J: TRBJ1-1; V: TRBV7-2; size: NA; D: TRBD1; DNA: TGTGCCAGCAGCTTATTTTGGGGACAGAGAAGCACAGCTTTCTTT; CDR3: CASSLFWGQRSTAFF
length: 15; J: TRBJ2-7; V: TRBV6-5; size: NA; D: TRBD2; DNA: TGTGCCAGCAGTTACAGCGGGGCAGGAGCCTACGAGCAGTACTTC; CDR3: CASSYSGAGAYEQYF
length: 12; J: TRBJ1-1; V: TRBV30; size: NA; D: NA; DNA: TGTGCCTGGAGTGGGCTTTACACTGAAGCTTTCTTT; CDR3: CAWSGLYTEAFF
length: 15; J: TRBJ1-3; V: TRBV3-1/TRBV3-2; size: NA; D: NA; DNA: TGTGCCAGCAGCCAAGGACGGAGCTCTGGAAACACCATATATTTT; CDR3: CASSQGRSSGNTIYF
length: 16; J: TRBJ2-3; V: TRBV11-3; size: NA; D: TRBD2; DNA: TGTGCCAGCAGCTTTACCGCGGGAGGGCCACAAGATACGCAGTATTTT; CDR3: CASSFTAGGPQDTQYF
length: 13; J: TRBJ1-1; V: TRBV12-3/TRBV12-4; size: NA; D: TRBD1; DNA: TGTGCCAGCAGTACCGGGACAGGGCCTGAAGCTTTCTTT; CDR3: CASSTGTGPEAFF
length: 11; J: TRBJ2-1; V: TRBV20-1; size: NA; D: NA; DNA: TGCAGTGCTAGCAGGCCCAATGAGCAGTTCTTC; CDR3: CSASRPNEQFF
length: 13; J: TRBJ1-1; V: TRBV7-3; size: NA; D: TRBD1; DNA: TGTGCCAGCAGCTCGGACAGGGGTACTGAAGCTTTCTTT; CDR3: CASSSDRGTEAFF
length: 15; J: TRBJ1-6; V: TRBV9; size: few; D: TRBD1; DNA: TGTGCCAGCAGCGAGGGACAGGGGGCCGGTTCACCCCTCCACTTT; CDR3: CASSEGQGAGSPLHF
length: 15; J: TRBJ1-5; V: TRBV2; size: NA; D: NA; DNA: TGTGCCAGCAGTGATGGGGGGGCCAGCAATCAGCCCCAGCATTTT; CDR3: CASSDGGASNQPQHF
length: 14; J: TRBJ2-7; V: TRBV28; size: NA; D: NA; DNA: TGTGCCAGCAGTTTAGTTCCGGGGAACTACGAGCAGTACTTC; CDR3: CASSLVPGNYEQYF
length: 12; J: TRBJ1-5; V: TRBV28; size: NA; D: NA; DNA: TGTGCCAGCACTTCGGGCAATCAGCCCCAGCATTTT; CDR3: CASTSGNQPQHF
length: 15; J: TRBJ1-3; V: TRBV7-9; size: NA; D: NA; DNA: TGTGCCAGCAGCCCCGGGACAACTGAGGGAAACACCATATATTTT; CDR3: CASSPGTTEGNTIYF
length: 12; J: TRBJ1-1; V: TRBV5-4; size: NA; D: NA; DNA: TGTGCCAGCAGCCTACAGGGTGCTGAAGCTTTCTTT; CDR3: CASSLQGAEAFF
length: 15; J: TRBJ2-4; V: TRBV6-5; size: NA; D: NA; DNA: TGTGCCAGCCGCCCCGGGAACTGGGCCAAAAACATTCAGTACTTC; CDR3: CASRPGNWAKNIQYF
length: 12; J: TRBJ2-2; V: TRBV19; size: NA; D: NA; DNA: TGTGGCACAGGGAGTAACACCGGGGAGCTGTTTTTT; CDR3: CGTGSNTGELFF
length: 14; J: TRBJ1-5; V: TRBV20-1; size: NA; D: NA; DNA: TGCAGTGCTAGTCCGACAGATCCCAATCAGCCCCAGCATTTT; CDR3: CSASPTDPNQPQHF
length: 15; J: TRBJ2-6; V: TRBV5-1; size: NA; D: NA; DNA: TGCGCCAGCAGCGGAGACGGGTCTGGGGCCAACGTCCTGACTTTC; CDR3: CASSGDGSGANVLTF
length: 16; J: TRBJ1-1; V: TRBV19; size: NA; D: NA; DNA: TGTGCCAGTACCCCTCACCTCCAAGCGCTGAACACTGAAGCTTTCTTT; CDR3: CASTPHLQALNTEAFF
length: 14; J: TRBJ1-1; V: TRBV7-3; size: NA; D: TRBD1; DNA: TGTGCCAGTAGCGCCGGAGGGGGCAACACTGAAGCTTTCTTT; CDR3: CASSAGGGNTEAFF
length: 15; J: TRBJ1-1; V: TRBV10-3; size: NA; D: TRBD1; DNA: TGTGCCACCCGGACAGGCGGACATGGGAACACTGAAGCTTTCTTT; CDR3: CATRTGGHGNTEAFF
length: 11; J: TRBJ1-2; V: TRBV6-5; size: few; D: NA; DNA: TGTGCCAGCAACTTAAACTATGGCTACACCTTC; CDR3: CASNLNYGYTF
length: 15; J: TRBJ2-5; V: TRBV6-5; size: NA; D: TRBD1; DNA: TGTGCCAGCAGTCCCGGGACAGGGAGTCAAGAGACCCAGTACTTC; CDR3: CASSPGTGSQETQYF
length: 17; J: TRBJ1-6; V: TRBV27; size: NA; D: NA; DNA: TGTGCCAGCAGTTTATCTATGAGGGGAGGCAGGTATTCACCCCTCCACTTT; CDR3: CASSLSMRGGRYSPLHF
length: 17; J: TRBJ2-1; V: TRBV27; size: NA; D: NA; DNA: TGTGCCAGCAGTTTCCTCGCCGGCGCTTCACCGGGCAATGAGCAGTTCTTC; CDR3: CASSFLAGASPGNEQFF
length: 14; J: TRBJ2-5; V: TRBV5-1; size: NA; D: NA; DNA: TGCGCCAGCAGCTTGGCGGCAGGTCAAGAGACCCAGTACTTC; CDR3: CASSLAAGQETQYF
length: 14; J: TRBJ1-6; V: TRBV5-1; size: NA; D: NA; DNA: TGCGCCAGCACCTTGCGGACTCCCGATTCACCCCTCCACTTT; CDR3: CASTLRTPDSPLHF
length: 18; J: TRBJ1-6; V: TRBV28; size: NA; D: NA; DNA: TGTGCCAGCAGTTTCCGGGGGGTATTGGGACAAAGATATTCACCCCTCCACTTT; CDR3: CASSFRGVLGQRYSPLHF
length: 14; J: TRBJ1-1; V: TRBV11-2; size: NA; D: NA; DNA: TGTGCCAGCAGCATAACAGGAGGGGCGGCTGAAGCTTTCTTT; CDR3: CASSITGGAAEAFF
length: 14; J: TRBJ1-2; V: TRBV28; size: NA; D: TRBD1; DNA: TGTGCCAGCAGTCAAGGACAGGGAACCTATGGCTACACCTTC; CDR3: CASSQGQGTYGYTF
length: 13; J: TRBJ1-5; V: TRBV11-2; size: NA; D: NA; DNA: TGTGCCAGCAGCTTGGACAGAAATCAGCCCCAGCATTTT; CDR3: CASSLDRNQPQHF
length: 14; J: TRBJ1-1; V: TRBV28; size: NA; D: NA; DNA: TGTGCCAGCACCTGGGGCAGTTTGAACACTGAAGCTTTCTTT; CDR3: CASTWGSLNTEAFF
length: 16; J: TRBJ1-1; V: TRBV28; size: NA; D: NA; DNA: TGTGCCAGCAGGATAACTCCTTGGCGGGTGAACACTGAAGCTTTCTTT; CDR3: CASRITPWRVNTEAFF
length: 13; J: TRBJ1-2; V: TRBV14; size: NA; D: NA; DNA: TGTGCCAGCAGCCAGAATCAGATCTATGGCTACACCTTC; CDR3: CASSQNQIYGYTF
length: 15; J: TRBJ2-7; V: TRBV7-8; size: NA; D: NA; DNA: TGTGCCAGCAGCCTCAAGTGGACTCAGAGGGACGAGCAGTACTTC; CDR3: CASSLKWTQRDEQYF
length: 15; J: TRBJ1-5; V: TRBV2; size: NA; D: NA; DNA: TGTGCCAGCAGGACCGGGTCCGGAAACAATCAGCCCCAGCATTTT; CDR3: CASRTGSGNNQPQHF
length: 15; J: TRBJ1-2; V: TRBV2; size: NA; D: TRBD1; DNA: TGTGCCAGCAGTTTCGAAACAGGGGTCAACTATGGCTACACCTTC; CDR3: CASSFETGVNYGYTF
length: 12; J: TRBJ1-5; V: TRBV3-1/TRBV3-2; size: NA; D: NA; DNA: TGTGCCAGCAATGTCGGCAATCAGCCCCAGCATTTT; CDR3: CASNVGNQPQHF
length: 15; J: TRBJ2-1; V: TRBV5-6; size: NA; D: TRBD1; DNA: TGTGCCAGCAGCCCGGGACAGGGACTCTACAATGAGCAGTTCTTC; CDR3: CASSPGQGLYNEQFF
length: 15; J: TRBJ2-5; V: TRBV5-6; size: NA; D: NA; DNA: TGTGCCAGCAGCTCTATACAGAAACCTCAAGAGACCCAGTACTTC; CDR3: CASSSIQKPQETQYF
length: 14; J: TRBJ2-2; V: TRBV6-5; size: few; D: NA; DNA: TGTGCCAGCACCACTTACCTGAACACCGGGGAGCTGTTTTTT; CDR3: CASTTYLNTGELFF
length: 14; J: TRBJ1-2; V: TRBV18; size: NA; D: TRBD1; DNA: TGTGCCAGCTCAACCGGACAGGGAGGGAATGGCTACACCTTC; CDR3: CASSTGQGGNGYTF
length: 14; J: TRBJ2-1; V: TRBV28; size: NA; D: NA; DNA: TGTGCCAGCAGTTTCGGGGGAGGCTACAATGAGCAGTTCTTC; CDR3: CASSFGGGYNEQFF
length: 15; J: TRBJ1-1; V: TRBV5-1; size: few; D: NA; DNA: TGCGCCAGCAGCGCTCTCCGGGACTTGAACACTGAAGCTTTCTTT; CDR3: CASSALRDLNTEAFF
length: 12; J: TRBJ1-1; V: TRBV29-1; size: NA; D: TRBD1; DNA: TGCAGCGTTGCAGGGGGAAGGACTGAAGCTTTCTTT; CDR3: CSVAGGRTEAFF
length: 15; J: TRBJ2-7; V: TRBV7-6; size: NA; D: NA; DNA: TGTGCCAGCAGCTACCGACTCCGTGATTTAAACGAGCAGTACTTC; CDR3: CASSYRLRDLNEQYF
length: 15; J: TRBJ2-5; V: TRBV5-6; size: NA; D: TRBD2; DNA: TGTGCCAGCAGCTTTACTCAGCGGGGGGTCGAGACCCAGTACTTC; CDR3: CASSFTQRGVETQYF
length: 16; J: TRBJ2-1; V: TRBV18; size: NA; D: NA; DNA: TGTGCCAGCTCACCACTTATTGTCGGGTCCTACAATGAGCAGTTCTTC; CDR3: CASSPLIVGSYNEQFF
length: 19; J: TRBJ1-6; V: TRBV30; size: NA; D: TRBD1; DNA: TGTGCCTGGAAACTCCCCAGGGACAGGGAAAGGTCCTATAATTCACCCCTCCACTTT; CDR3: CAWKLPRDRERSYNSPLHF
length: 12; J: TRBJ2-3; V: TRBV3-1/TRBV3-2; size: NA; D: NA; DNA: TGTGCCAGCAGCCGCGATATCGATACGCAGTATTTT; CDR3: CASSRDIDTQYF
length: 15; J: TRBJ2-1; V: TRBV5-1; size: NA; D: NA; DNA: TGCGCCAGCAGCTTGGCAGGGGTTGGGGGCAATGAGCAGTTCTTC; CDR3: CASSLAGVGGNEQFF
length: 16; J: TRBJ2-2; V: TRBV18; size: NA; D: NA; DNA: TGTGCCAGCTCACTCCAAGCCGGGGCGAACACCGGGGAGCTGTTTTTT; CDR3: CASSLQAGANTGELFF
length: 14; J: TRBJ1-2; V: TRBV2; size: NA; D: TRBD1; DNA: TGTGCCAGCAGTCGGACAGGAGATAACTATGGCTACACCTTC; CDR3: CASSRTGDNYGYTF
length: 16; J: TRBJ1-1; V: TRBV9; size: NA; D: TRBD1; DNA: TGTGCCAGCAGCGCGACAGGGGGCTCTATGAACACTGAAGCTTTCTTT; CDR3: CASSATGGSMNTEAFF